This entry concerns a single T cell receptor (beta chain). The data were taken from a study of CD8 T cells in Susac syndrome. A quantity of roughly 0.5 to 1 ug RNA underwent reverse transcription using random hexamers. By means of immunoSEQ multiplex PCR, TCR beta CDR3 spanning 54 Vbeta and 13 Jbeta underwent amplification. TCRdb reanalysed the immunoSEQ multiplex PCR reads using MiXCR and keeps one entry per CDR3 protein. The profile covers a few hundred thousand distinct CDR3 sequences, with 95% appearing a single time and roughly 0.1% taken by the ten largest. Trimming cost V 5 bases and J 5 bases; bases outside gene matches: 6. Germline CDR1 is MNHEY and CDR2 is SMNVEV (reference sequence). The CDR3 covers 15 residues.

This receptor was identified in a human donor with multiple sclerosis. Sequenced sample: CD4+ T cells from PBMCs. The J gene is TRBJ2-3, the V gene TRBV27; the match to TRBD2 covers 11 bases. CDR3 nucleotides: TGTGCCAGCAGTCCCTGGGGACTAGCGGTAGATACGCAGTATTTT. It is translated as CASSPWGLAVDTQYF.